This entry lists 30 T cell receptor delta chains sequenced from one sample in a study of γδ T cells in repeated Plasmodium falciparum infection. TCRdb applied CATT to the multiplex PCR reads for clone calling. The sample lists 45,000 to 60,000 delta-chain clones; about 1.9% were seen once. Vgamma9/Vdelta2+ and Vdelta2-negative gammadelta T cells were flow-sorted from PBMC for bulk sequencing. Sequenced input: gamma-delta T cells from blood. These receptors originate from a pool of human donors (malaria-infected and uninfected, not separated).

Remarks on this clone: The amino acid sequence in TCRdb belongs to a much larger clone and departs from this DNA's translation at residue 11, likely a sequencing read error; the sequence shown is translated from the DNA. This rearrangement joins TRDV3 to TRDJ1; 9 bases are shared with TRDD3. As TCRdb names no J gene, one was assigned here on the basis of a DNA match to germline. V lost 1 base, J lost 0 bases, and 24 bases stayed unmatched. This CDR3 region has 21 residues. CDR1 and CDR2 from the germline V gene are TVYSNPD and GDNSRS (reference sequence). The CDR3 region is CAFIHPTHWGTTTIYTDKLIF. CDR3 DNA sequence: TGTGCCTTTATCCACCCTACGCACTGGGGGACAACGACGATTTACACCGATAAACTCATCTTT.

Of note for this clone: The mismatch at residue 13 between this DNA's translation and the TCRdb protein of a much larger clone likely reflects a read error; the protein shown is translated from the DNA. J is TRDJ1 and V is TRDV1; 9 nucleotides agree with TRDD2. No J segment appears in TCRdb, so it was assigned here by matching the sequence to germline. Germline V gene lookup returns CDR1 TSWWSYY and CDR2 QGS. The CDR3 covers 25 residues. After removal of 5 bases from V and 3 bases from J, the junction contained 37 bases not matched to a gene. Here the CDR3 DNA reads TGTGCTCTTGGGAACCCCCTTCCTACAGTCCTCTACTCACTGGGTTCGATAGGAGCATCCGATAAACTCATCTTT. Translated, it gives CALGNPLPTVLYSLGSIGASDKLIF.

Many counts were recorded for this clone. The chain has TRDV1 and TRDJ1, with 9 positions matching TRDD3. V lost 3 bases, J lost 0 bases, and 14 bases stayed unmatched. CDR3 size: 19 residues. Per the germline V gene, CDR1 is TSWWSYY and CDR2 is QGS. CDR3 in DNA: TGTGCTCTTGGGGACATTCCTTTATACTGGGGGACGTACACCGATAAACTCATCTTT. Translating gives CALGDIPLYWGTYTDKLIF.

Sample share makes this clone medium-sized. Other DNA sequences within the sample encode an identical CDR3. This sequence joins TRDV3 and TRDJ1, with 9 bases that match TRDD3. Looked up from germline, CDR1 is TVYSNPD and CDR2 is GDNSRS (reference sequence). V shed 0 bases and J 0 bases; nucleotides not matched to a gene: 8. This CDR3 is built from 16 residues. This chain's CDR3 is CAFRRWGMSYTDKLIF. CDR3 bases: TGTGCCTTTAGACGCTGGGGGATGTCGTACACCGATAAACTCATCTTT.

This clone was counted between two and nine times. A much more abundant neighbour one base away suggests this may be a read error. The genes are TRDV2 and TRDJ1; TRDD3 matches at 8 bases. TCRdb supplies no J gene; here it was assigned by aligning the nucleotide sequence to germline. Trimming at V came to 3 bases and at J to 4 bases, leaving 18 bases not matched to a gene. This CDR3 is 18 amino acids long. Germline assignment: CDR1 GEAIGNYY and CDR2 EKD. The CDR3 coding sequence is TGTGCCTGTGACTCCCCCTCGCTACTGGGGGGGAACGACGATAAACTCATCTTT. Protein: CACDSPSLLGGNDDKLIF.

This clone was counted many times. This probably arose from a read error, given a far larger clone one base away. This sample also contains other DNA sequences that code for the same CDR3. The J segment was not called; the V segment is TRDV2; the table's TRDD3 call for D was not verified on the DNA. This CDR3 region has 19 residues. Germline CDR1 is GEAIGNYY and CDR2 is EKD. CDR3 in amino acids: CACDTVGGGYVGYTDKLIF. Written as DNA, the CDR3 is TGTGCCTGTGACACCGTAGGTGGGGGATACGTGGGGTACACCGATAAGCTCATCTTT.

This clone has just a few counts. A far larger clone is off by one base, so a read error is likely. The same CDR3 can be traced to other DNA sequences in this sample. This chain uses TRDV1 with TRDJ1; 13 bases are shared with TRDD3. TCRdb is silent on the J gene; assignment here came from matching the DNA to germline. The CDR3 totals 23 residues. Trimming took 3 bases from V and 0 from J; bases not matched to a gene: 22. Germline values: CDR1 TSWWSYY, CDR2 QGS. The CDR3 DNA is TGTGCTCTTGGGGACCCGACCCCATCCCGTACTGGGGGATACGCGGGATACACCGATAAACTCATCTTT. It yields the protein CALGDPTPSRTGGYAGYTDKLIF.

This clone occurred a few times. The TCRdb protein comes from a much larger clone and disagrees with this DNA's translation at residue 5, likely due to a read error; the protein given here is derived from the DNA. The genes are TRDV3 and TRDJ1; 9 bases match TRDD3. Here the J gene was assigned by germline matching of the DNA, as TCRdb has none. CDR3 length: 23 residues. V lost 4 bases and J lost 0; bases outside the gene matches: 33. Germline CDR1 and CDR2: TVYSNPD and GDNSRS (reference sequence). The CDR3 loop reads CASLRTGGQTAKVGVRYTDKLIF. The CDR3 DNA reads TGTGCCTCCCTCCGTACTGGGGGACAGACGGCGAAAGTGGGGGTGAGATACACCGATAAACTCATCTTT.

Comments on this clone: The translation of this DNA and the TCRdb protein of a much larger clone differ at residue 18, probably owing to a read error; the protein shown here is translated from the DNA. No J gene was assigned, while the V gene was called as TRDV1; the D call TRDD3 from the table was never checked on the DNA. The CDR3 consists of 20 residues. The germline CDR1 and CDR2 sequences are TSWWSYY and QGS. CDR3 nucleotides: TGTGCTCTTGGGGAACAATGGCCGTGTGGGAGGGGCCTATGGAACGATAAACCCATCTTT. Translation: CALGEQWPCGRGLWNDKPIF.

This clone was picked up a small number of times. TCRdb records a much larger clone's protein for this DNA, with a difference at residue 7 that likely arises from a read error; the protein given is the translation of the DNA. This chain joins TRDV1 and TRDJ1; 7 nucleotides line up with TRDD3. TCRdb gives no J gene; it was assigned here by matching the DNA to germline. CDR1 and CDR2 (germline): TSWWSYY, QGS. V shed 3 bases, J shed 1 base, and the junction held 20 bases outside the gene matches. The CDR3 extends over 20 amino acids. CDR3 region: CALGERFPYWGPYRTDKLIF. CDR3 in DNA: TGTGCTCTTGGGGAGCGGTTCCCGTACTGGGGACCTTACCGCACCGATAAACTCATCTTT.

A word on this clone: A far larger clone is just one base off, so this is likely a read error. V gene TRDV1 combines with J gene TRDJ1; 12 bases fit TRDD3. The J gene, absent from TCRdb, was called here by matching the DNA to germline. Per the germline V gene, CDR1 is TSWWSYY and CDR2 is QGS. The CDR3 consists of 22 residues. CDR3 DNA sequence: TGTGCCCTTGGGGATATGGGTTGGACTGGGGGATACAAGGTGGAACATTGCGGCAAACTCATCTTT. It yields the protein CALGDMGWTGGYKVEHCGKLIF.

As for this clone: One base separates it from a far larger clone, so it is likely a read error. The sample carries other DNA sequences with the same CDR3. The chain links TRDV1 to TRDJ1; D may be TRDD3 (5 bases). TCRdb carries no J gene annotation; the J gene was assigned here by matching the DNA with germline. The CDR3 spans 22 residues. The V gene's germline CDR1 is TSWWSYY and CDR2 QGS. V lost 3 bases, J lost 2 bases, and 34 bases lay in between. The CDR3 loop is CALGDPWPHLLRTGEYTDKLIF. CDR3 in DNA: TGTGCTCTTGGGGACCCTTGGCCCCATCTTCTACGTACCGGGGAGTATACCGATAAACTCATCTTT.

A few counts support this clone. A far larger clone is one base from this, pointing to a likely read error. This same CDR3 is encoded by further DNA sequences in the sample. No J gene call was made, and the V gene is TRDV1; the table gives TRDD3 as D, unverified against the DNA. This CDR3 contains 20 residues. Germline CDR1 is TSWWSYY and CDR2 is QGS. The CDR3: CALGETRPYWGNPHTDKLIF. The CDR3 nucleotides read TGTGCTCTTGGGGAAACTCGACCGTACTGGGGGAACCCACACACCGATAAGCTCATCTTT.

J is TRDJ3 and V is TRDV2; 11 bases are a match to TRDD3. Since TCRdb gives no J gene, matching the DNA to germline was used here to assign it. Germline V gene data show CDR1 as GEAIGNYY and CDR2 as EKD. This CDR3 spans 23 amino acids. Unmatched junction bases numbered 15, after V lost 0 bases and J lost 0 bases. The CDR3 spells CACDTFPALGDTRSSWDTRQMFF. For the CDR3, the DNA is TGTGCCTGTGACACCTTCCCGGCTCTGGGGGATACACGGTCCTCCTGGGACACCCGACAGATGTTTTTC.

Note on this clone: This DNA translates differently at residue 13 from the TCRdb protein, which is that of a much larger clone; a read error is likely, and the protein shown is the DNA's own translation. The gene calls are TRDV2 and TRDJ1, with 12 bases aligning to TRDD3. The J gene is absent in TCRdb and was assigned here via DNA matching to germline. This CDR3 has 24 residues. Germline CDR1 and CDR2: GEAIGNYY and EKD. Trimming cost V 1 base and J 0 bases; bases outside gene matches: 26. Written as DNA, the CDR3 is TGTGCCTGTGACACTCTTCCTGGGGGATACGCGGATGAACAACCCAAATTGTACACCGATAAACTCATCTTT. Amino acid sequence: CACDTLPGGYADEQPKLYTDKLIF.

This clone was found a few times. TCRdb's entry gives the protein of a much larger clone, which mismatches this DNA's translation at residue 10, likely from a read error; the protein reported here is translated from the DNA. The gene calls are TRDV3 and TRDJ1; D is uncertain. TCRdb gives no J gene; it was assigned here by matching the DNA to germline. CDR1 is TVYSNPD and CDR2 is GDNSRS in the germline V gene (reference sequence). The CDR3 totals 14 residues. Here the CDR3 DNA reads TGTGCCTTTACGTATCCCCAATACACCGAGAAACTCATCTTT. As protein: CAFTYPQYTEKLIF.

There are many counts of this clone. The translation of this DNA and the TCRdb protein of a much larger clone differ at residue 12, probably owing to a read error; the protein shown here is translated from the DNA. The rearrangement joins TRDV3 to TRDJ1; unclear D gene. Matching the DNA to germline supplied the J gene, which TCRdb does not give. Germline V gene sequence: CDR1 TVYSNPD, CDR2 GDNSRS (reference sequence). This CDR3 spans 15 amino acids. In DNA, the CDR3 is TGTGCCTTCCCATACTTTGCTTATTACACCGATAGACTCATCTTT. As protein: CAFPYFAYYTDRLIF.

In regard to this clone: A far larger clone is a single base away, which makes a read error likely. Other nucleotide sequences from this sample produce the same CDR3. The chain links TRDV3 to TRDJ1; 10 bases line up with TRDD3. In the absence of a J gene in TCRdb, the DNA was matched to germline to assign it here. The V and J ends lost 1 base and 3 bases, in that order; junction bases with no gene match: 26. Germline CDR1 is TVYSNPD and CDR2 is GDNSRS (reference sequence). The CDR3 runs 21 residues. CDR3 region: CAFNSRHFHYWGMNIPDKLIF. For the CDR3, the DNA is TGTGCCTTTAATTCACGCCACTTCCACTACTGGGGGATGAATATCCCCGATAAACTCATCTTT.

This clone was detected many times. The protein in TCRdb stems from a much larger clone and differs at residue 24 from this DNA's translation, likely a read error; here the protein is translated from the DNA. V gene TRDV1 combines with J gene TRDJ3, with 9 bases matching TRDD3. Germline V gene sequence: CDR1 TSWWSYY, CDR2 QGS. CDR3 size: 26 residues. The CDR3: CALGELNPPTLEVWGISSWDTRQVFF. CDR3 DNA sequence: TGTGCTCTTGGGGAACTCAACCCCCCTACGTTGGAAGTCTGGGGGATTAGCTCCTGGGACACCCGACAGGTGTTTTTC.

This clone was counted between two and nine times. TCRdb has a much larger clone's protein, which differs at residue 22 from the translation of this DNA, likely because of a read error; what is shown is the protein translated from the DNA. The V gene is TRDV1, but the J gene lacks a call; the table gives TRDD3 as D, unverified against the DNA. The CDR3 spans 24 residues. Germline loops: CDR1 TSWWSYY, CDR2 QGS. The CDR3 bases are TGTGCTCTTGGGGAACTAGATGCATCTGACTTCCCGTACTGGGGGATATGTGGTACCGATGAACCCATCTTT. Its protein product is CALGELDASDFPYWGICGTDEPIF.

This clone was seen ten or more times. A far larger clone differs by one base, so this is likely a read error. Other nucleotide sequences in the sample specify the same CDR3. The chain is built from TRDV1 and TRDJ2, with TRDD3 matching over 12 bases. Germline CDR1 TSWWSYY, CDR2 QGS. There are 23 residues in the CDR3. The CDR3 here is CALGKRLGLPHWGIPVLTAQLFF. CDR3 bases: TGTGCTCTTGGAAAAAGATTAGGCCTACCGCACTGGGGGATACCGGTTTTGACAGCACAGCTCTTCTTT.

Regarding this clone: A far larger clone is off by one base, so a read error is likely. Other DNA sequences in the same sample also yield this CDR3. The V and J genes are TRDV1 and TRDJ1, with 12 bases matching TRDD3. No J segment appears in TCRdb, so it was assigned here by matching the sequence to germline. The CDR3 contains 25 residues. From germline, CDR1 is TSWWSYY and CDR2 QGS. V shed 2 bases and J 0 bases; nucleotides not matched to a gene: 28. CDR3 coding DNA: TGTGCTCTTGGGGAAGGCCCCGTCCGGGACTTACTGGGGGATACTAGGGGGATATACACCGATAAACTCATCTTT. Translating it yields CALGEGPVRDLLGDTRGIYTDKLIF.

Remarks on this clone: TCRdb records a much larger clone's protein for this DNA, with a difference at residue 20 that likely arises from a read error; the protein given is the translation of the DNA. This chain connects TRDV1 to TRDJ1; the match to TRDD3 covers 10 bases. In germline, CDR1 is TSWWSYY, CDR2 QGS. The CDR3 runs to 22 residues. The CDR3 coding sequence is TGTGCTCTTGGGGGCCCGCCATCTGTACTGGGGGATGTTGCCGGGGTGATCGATAAAATCATCTTT. Protein sequence: CALGGPPSVLGDVAGVIDKIIF.

Concerning this clone itself: The translation of this DNA and the TCRdb protein of a much larger clone differ at residue 11, probably owing to a read error; the protein shown here is translated from the DNA. The sample carries other DNA sequences with the same CDR3. The chain combines TRDV1 with TRDJ1, with D possibly being TRDD2 or TRDD3 (6 bases each). As TCRdb names no J gene, one was assigned here on the basis of a DNA match to germline. The germline V and J ends were trimmed by 2 bases and 4 bases, with 29 bases remaining between them. This CDR3 is 20 amino acids long. Germline V CDR1 and CDR2: TSWWSYY, QGS. CDR3 amino acids: CALGESSYVWRIPGGDKLIF. CDR3 nucleotide sequence: TGTGCTCTTGGGGAATCCTCCTACGTCTGGAGGATACCGGGAGGCGATAAACTCATCTTT.

By its share, this clone is large. Other DNA variants within this sample encode the same CDR3. The rearrangement uses TRDV3 and TRDJ1; TRDD3 is a possible D gene (5 bases). CDR1 TVYSNPD and CDR2 GDNSRS come from the germline V gene (reference sequence). The length of the CDR3 is 19 residues. In nucleotides, the CDR3 is TGTGCGTTCCACCCCTCTCCACCGAACGTACGGGATCGTTTGGGTAAACTCATCTTT. Protein: CAFHPSPPNVRDRLGKLIF.

In its sample, this clone was seen many times. The TCRdb protein, from a much larger clone, departs from this DNA's translation at residue 3, likely by read error; the protein shown derives from the DNA. The chain recombines TRDV3 with TRDJ1; tentative D call: TRDD3 (5 bases). Germline V CDR1 and CDR2: TVYSNPD, GDNSRS (reference sequence). The CDR3 has 16 residues. The V end lost 4 bases, the J end lost 7 bases, and 28 bases lay between the germline ends. This CDR3 is CASTLSEGRGAIKLIF. CDR3 sequence (DNA): TGTGCCTCCACCCTATCGGAGGGGAGAGGGGCTATTAAACTCATCTTT.

In this sample, this clone turned up a few times. TCRdb has a much larger clone's protein, which differs at residues 7 and 12 from the translation of this DNA, likely because of a read error; what is shown is the protein translated from the DNA. The chain combines TRDV3 with TRDJ1, with TRDD3 as a possible D gene (5 bases). In germline, CDR1 is TVYSNPD, CDR2 GDNSRS (reference sequence). V lost 1 base and J lost 8, with 29 bases in between. This CDR3 has 17 amino acids. As DNA, the CDR3 is TGTGCCTTTAAATCTACGGCCAGCTTTCGCGGGGACAGAAAACTCATCTTT. Encoded protein: CAFKSTASFRGDRKLIF.

This clone appeared many times. With a far larger clone one base away, a read error is the likely cause. Other nucleotide sequences from this sample produce the same CDR3. This sequence joins TRDV2 and TRDJ1; 7 positions agree with TRDD3. The CDR3 totals 20 residues. Germline V gene data show CDR1 as GEAIGNYY and CDR2 as EKD. The V gene end was trimmed by 4 bases and the J gene end by 3 bases; junction bases not matched to a gene: 25. CDR3 residues: CACEPMGIERVPRVADKLIF. CDR3 bases: TGTGCCTGTGAGCCTATGGGGATAGAAAGGGTTCCAAGGGTGGCCGATAAACTCATCTTT.

In this sample, this clone turned up a few times. Translating this DNA gives a protein that differs at residue 17 from the TCRdb one, which belongs to a much larger clone; a read error is likely, and the protein shown is this translation. The chain couples TRDV1 to TRDJ1; 12 bases line up with TRDD3. Matching the DNA to germline supplied the J gene, which TCRdb does not give. Germline V gene sequence: CDR1 TSWWSYY, CDR2 QGS. V dropped 1 base and J dropped 0; count of bases not matched to a gene: 21. This CDR3 is built from 23 residues. CDR3 coding DNA: TGTGCTCTTGGGGAACCAAGTCTTCCTTTGCGGAACTGGGGGATACTCGACACCGATAAACTCATCTTT. It translates to CALGEPSLPLRNWGILDTDKLIF.

As for this clone: TCRdb shows a much larger clone's protein in place of this DNA's translation, and the two differ at residue 4, likely through a read error; the protein shown is translated from the DNA. V and J are TRDV1 and TRDJ4, with a tentative D call TRDD2 (8 bases). TCRdb is silent on the J gene; assignment here came from matching the DNA to germline. Per the germline V gene, CDR1 is TSWWSYY and CDR2 is QGS. This CDR3 region has 21 residues. Trimming stripped 8 bases from V and 0 bases from J, with 37 bases between. The CDR3 region is CALRPYFLHVLGIAMARPLIF. CDR3 coding DNA: TGTGCTCTTAGGCCTTACTTCCTACACGTACTGGGGATCGCAATGGCCAGACCCCTGATCTTT.